This is a list of T cell receptor beta chains from one sample in a study of T cells after posttransplantation cyclophosphamide. The table came from immunoSEQ multiplex PCR; TCRdb's copy has only in-frame clones and leaves some out. The data contain tens of thousands of clones, roughly 88% of them singletons. Sequenced material: PBMCs, taken around 58 days after allogeneic stem cell transplant with posttransplant cyclophosphamide. The receptors stem from a male patient aged 60 to 75 who received an allogeneic stem cell transplant from a related donor and was CMV-positive. The graft donor may account for some of the T cells. Both conserved end residues are part of each CDR3. The order of the fields is J gene, D gene, CDR3 length, clone size, V gene, CDR3 protein, CDR3 DNA. A D gene is named only where the DNA matches it firmly. Clone size is stated in some rows and not others, as once, few, many or a class when expanded.

j_call: TRBJ2-2; d_call: NA; cdr3_length: 14; clone_size: NA; v_call: TRBV28; cdr3_aa: CASRDSANTGELFF; cdr3_nt: TGTGCCAGCAGGGACAGTGCGAACACCGGGGAGCTGTTTTTT
j_call: TRBJ1-5; d_call: NA; cdr3_length: 15; clone_size: NA; v_call: TRBV19; cdr3_aa: CASSIGLVNNQPQHF; cdr3_nt: TGTGCCAGTAGTATAGGACTGGTAAACAATCAGCCCCAGCATTTT
j_call: TRBJ1-2; d_call: NA; cdr3_length: 14; clone_size: NA; v_call: TRBV10-3; cdr3_aa: CATSPPGGVGGYTF; cdr3_nt: TGTGCCACTAGCCCGCCCGGGGGGGTAGGTGGCTACACCTTC
j_call: TRBJ2-5; d_call: TRBD2; cdr3_length: 17; clone_size: once; v_call: TRBV2; cdr3_aa: CASSPGTSGTYQETQYF; cdr3_nt: TGTGCCAGCAGTCCAGGGACTAGCGGGACGTACCAAGAGACCCAGTACTTC
j_call: TRBJ1-1; d_call: NA; cdr3_length: 13; clone_size: NA; v_call: TRBV10-3; cdr3_aa: CAIRGATNLEAFF; cdr3_nt: TGTGCCATCAGGGGGGCGACCAACCTTGAAGCTTTCTTT
j_call: TRBJ1-6; d_call: NA; cdr3_length: 14; clone_size: NA; v_call: TRBV9; cdr3_aa: CASSVRQGNSPLHF; cdr3_nt: TGTGCCAGCAGCGTCCGGCAGGGAAATTCACCCCTCCACTTT
j_call: TRBJ2-2; d_call: NA; cdr3_length: 13; clone_size: NA; v_call: TRBV2; cdr3_aa: CAGKLRNTGELFF; cdr3_nt: TGTGCCGGAAAACTAAGGAACACCGGGGAGCTGTTTTTT
j_call: TRBJ1-6; d_call: TRBD1; cdr3_length: 16; clone_size: NA; v_call: TRBV28; cdr3_aa: CASSSTGGAERSPLHF; cdr3_nt: TGTGCCAGCAGTTCGACAGGGGGCGCGGAAAGATCCCCCCTCCACTTT
j_call: TRBJ1-1; d_call: NA; cdr3_length: 15; clone_size: NA; v_call: TRBV5-1; cdr3_aa: CASMDGGTVNTEAFF; cdr3_nt: TGCGCCAGCATGGACGGGGGAACGGTGAACACTGAAGCTTTCTTT
j_call: TRBJ2-7; d_call: NA; cdr3_length: 15; clone_size: NA; v_call: TRBV27; cdr3_aa: CASSTTLTVWYEQYF; cdr3_nt: TGTGCCAGCAGTACGACTTTGACAGTATGGTACGAGCAGTACTTC
j_call: TRBJ2-1; d_call: NA; cdr3_length: 14; clone_size: NA; v_call: TRBV5-1; cdr3_aa: CASSFGGGHNEQFF; cdr3_nt: TGCGCCAGCAGCTTTGGCGGGGGCCACAATGAGCAGTTCTTC
j_call: TRBJ2-6; d_call: NA; cdr3_length: 15; clone_size: NA; v_call: TRBV9; cdr3_aa: CASSTIGGGANVLTF; cdr3_nt: TGTGCCAGCAGCACAATCGGCGGAGGGGCCAACGTCCTGACTTTC
j_call: TRBJ1-4; d_call: TRBD1; cdr3_length: 15; clone_size: NA; v_call: TRBV19; cdr3_aa: CASSGQGATNEKLFF; cdr3_nt: TGTGCCAGTAGTGGCCAGGGGGCAACTAATGAAAAACTGTTTTTT
j_call: TRBJ2-1; d_call: TRBD2; cdr3_length: 14; clone_size: NA; v_call: TRBV30; cdr3_aa: CAWSLVAGHYEQFF; cdr3_nt: TGTGCCTGGAGTTTAGTAGCGGGCCACTATGAGCAGTTCTTC
j_call: TRBJ1-2; d_call: TRBD1; cdr3_length: 14; clone_size: NA; v_call: TRBV6-5; cdr3_aa: CASSEEGQLYGYTF; cdr3_nt: TGTGCCAGCAGTGAAGAGGGACAGCTATATGGCTACACCTTC
j_call: TRBJ1-6; d_call: NA; cdr3_length: 14; clone_size: NA; v_call: TRBV18; cdr3_aa: CASSPEPGGSPLHF; cdr3_nt: TGTGCCAGCTCACCCGAACCCGGGGGATCACCCCTCCACTTT
j_call: TRBJ2-7; d_call: NA; cdr3_length: 12; clone_size: NA; v_call: TRBV7-6; cdr3_aa: CASSYDRREQYF; cdr3_nt: TGTGCCAGCAGCTACGACAGGCGCGAGCAGTACTTC
j_call: TRBJ2-5; d_call: TRBD2; cdr3_length: 14; clone_size: NA; v_call: TRBV5-6; cdr3_aa: CASSLLAGEETQYF; cdr3_nt: TGTGCCAGCAGCTTACTAGCGGGGGAAGAGACCCAGTACTTC
j_call: TRBJ2-5; d_call: TRBD1; cdr3_length: 15; clone_size: NA; v_call: TRBV4-1; cdr3_aa: CASSFLDRVGETQYF; cdr3_nt: TGCGCCAGCAGCTTTTTAGACAGGGTCGGAGAGACCCAGTACTTC
j_call: TRBJ1-5; d_call: TRBD1; cdr3_length: 14; clone_size: once; v_call: TRBV18; cdr3_aa: CASSRSQGDQPQHF; cdr3_nt: TGTGCCAGCTCCCGATCTCAGGGGGATCAGCCCCAGCATTTT
j_call: TRBJ1-2; d_call: NA; cdr3_length: 14; clone_size: NA; v_call: TRBV5-6; cdr3_aa: CASSGGTRNYGYTF; cdr3_nt: TGTGCCAGCAGCGGGGGGACTCGCAACTATGGCTACACCTTC
j_call: TRBJ2-5; d_call: NA; cdr3_length: 14; clone_size: NA; v_call: TRBV19; cdr3_aa: CASSILAFQETQYF; cdr3_nt: TGTGCCAGTAGTATTCTGGCCTTTCAAGAGACCCAGTACTTC
j_call: TRBJ2-7; d_call: TRBD2; cdr3_length: 15; clone_size: few; v_call: TRBV2; cdr3_aa: CASRKTGTTNYEQYF; cdr3_nt: TGTGCCAGCAGGAAGACCGGGACTACCAACTACGAGCAGTACTTC
j_call: TRBJ1-5; d_call: TRBD1; cdr3_length: 16; clone_size: NA; v_call: TRBV19; cdr3_aa: CASSRTGGSSNQPQHF; cdr3_nt: TGTGCCAGTAGTCGCACAGGGGGCTCGAGCAATCAGCCCCAGCATTTT
j_call: TRBJ1-2; d_call: NA; cdr3_length: 14; clone_size: once; v_call: TRBV6-5; cdr3_aa: CASSYSTEFYGYTF; cdr3_nt: TGTGCCAGCAGTTACTCGACAGAATTCTATGGCTACACCTTC
j_call: TRBJ1-5; d_call: TRBD1; cdr3_length: 15; clone_size: NA; v_call: TRBV7-2; cdr3_aa: CASSLAGTGYQPQHF; cdr3_nt: TGTGCCAGCAGCTTAGCTGGGACAGGGTATCAGCCCCAGCATTTT
j_call: TRBJ2-5; d_call: TRBD2; cdr3_length: 15; clone_size: once; v_call: TRBV6-5; cdr3_aa: CASSSSGGRQETQYF; cdr3_nt: TGTGCCAGCAGTTCGAGCGGGGGGAGGCAAGAGACCCAGTACTTC
j_call: TRBJ2-1; d_call: NA; cdr3_length: 12; clone_size: NA; v_call: TRBV4-2; cdr3_aa: CASSQDRYYQFF; cdr3_nt: TGTGCCAGCAGCCAAGATAGGTACTATCAGTTCTTC
j_call: TRBJ1-3; d_call: NA; cdr3_length: 14; clone_size: NA; v_call: TRBV2; cdr3_aa: CASRLRGEGNTIYF; cdr3_nt: TGTGCCAGCAGGCTCAGGGGCGAAGGGAACACCATATATTTT
j_call: TRBJ2-6; d_call: NA; cdr3_length: 15; clone_size: NA; v_call: TRBV9; cdr3_aa: CASSRLGSGANVLTF; cdr3_nt: TGTGCCAGCAGCCGACTCGGCTCTGGGGCCAACGTCCTGACTTTC
j_call: TRBJ2-1; d_call: NA; cdr3_length: 17; clone_size: NA; v_call: TRBV9; cdr3_aa: CASSPRAQGGLYNEQFF; cdr3_nt: TGTGCCAGCAGCCCAAGGGCCCAGGGGGGACTCTACAATGAGCAGTTCTTC
j_call: TRBJ2-3; d_call: NA; cdr3_length: 15; clone_size: NA; v_call: TRBV7-8; cdr3_aa: CASSLGDKPADTQYF; cdr3_nt: TGTGCCAGCAGCTTAGGGGACAAGCCCGCAGATACGCAGTATTTT
j_call: TRBJ2-2; d_call: NA; cdr3_length: 15; clone_size: NA; v_call: TRBV2; cdr3_aa: CASSVDSANTGELFF; cdr3_nt: TGTGCCAGCAGCGTGGACAGCGCGAACACCGGGGAGCTGTTTTTT
j_call: TRBJ1-5; d_call: TRBD1; cdr3_length: 15; clone_size: NA; v_call: TRBV5-5; cdr3_aa: CASSLTGDSNQPQHF; cdr3_nt: TGTGCCAGCAGCTTGACAGGGGATAGCAATCAGCCCCAGCATTTT
j_call: TRBJ2-1; d_call: NA; cdr3_length: 14; clone_size: NA; v_call: TRBV12-1; cdr3_aa: CASSFRDSDNEQFF; cdr3_nt: TGTGCCAGCAGCTTTAGGGACAGCGACAATGAGCAGTTCTTC
j_call: TRBJ2-1; d_call: NA; cdr3_length: 16; clone_size: NA; v_call: TRBV5-1; cdr3_aa: CASSPVGRGFFNEQFF; cdr3_nt: TGCGCCAGCAGCCCTGTGGGAAGGGGTTTTTTCAATGAGCAGTTCTTC
j_call: TRBJ2-5; d_call: TRBD1; cdr3_length: 14; clone_size: once; v_call: TRBV2; cdr3_aa: CASSEGTGRETQYF; cdr3_nt: TGTGCCAGCAGTGAAGGGACAGGGAGGGAGACCCAGTACTTC
j_call: TRBJ2-2; d_call: NA; cdr3_length: 16; clone_size: NA; v_call: TRBV15; cdr3_aa: CATSSIVGRVAGELFF; cdr3_nt: TGTGCCACCAGCAGTATTGTGGGTCGGGTGGCCGGGGAGCTGTTTTTT
j_call: TRBJ2-7; d_call: TRBD2; cdr3_length: 13; clone_size: NA; v_call: TRBV4-1; cdr3_aa: CASSTRLAVEQYF; cdr3_nt: TGCGCCAGCAGCACCCGACTAGCGGTAGAGCAGTACTTC
j_call: TRBJ2-1; d_call: TRBD1; cdr3_length: 17; clone_size: few; v_call: TRBV19; cdr3_aa: CASSKAPPGTGYNEQFF; cdr3_nt: TGTGCCAGTAGTAAAGCCCCACCCGGGACAGGGTACAATGAGCAGTTCTTC